The clone carrying this T cell receptor beta chain was seen only a few times. The data stem from a study of cytomegalovirus exposure and HLA in healthy donors. A multiplex PCR was run with 60 Vbeta primers and 13 Jbeta primers. Repertoires were generated with immunoSEQ multiplex PCR, while TCRdb's copy carries only in-frame clones and drops some. The table shows 75,000 to 100,000 clones, with more than 70% occurring only once. Germline loops: CDR1 GTSNPN, CDR2 SVGIG (reference sequence). The length of the CDR3 is 14 residues. V was clipped by 7 bases and J by 4 bases, with 19 bases between them. This chain joins TRBV30 and TRBJ1-1, with a weak D call TRBD1 (5 bases). The source of this sequence is an older woman in good health and CMV-seropositive. Sequencing used PBMCs. DNA of the CDR3: TGTGCCTCCGGGAGGTTCGGTCAGGGCACTGAAGCTTTCTTT. Protein product: CASGRFGQGTEAFF.